This T cell receptor beta chain was retrieved from a study of cytomegalovirus exposure and HLA in healthy donors. Study conclusions and caveats: Reports showed the classifier diagnosing cytomegalovirus status with high specificity and sensitivity.

The CDR3 totals 12 residues. V was clipped by 8 bases and J by 5 bases; unmatched bases: 7. Germline lookup yields CDR1 GTSNPN and CDR2 SVGIG (reference sequence). In regard to this clone: Its specificity is not known.

Assay used: immunoSEQ multiplex PCR; TCRdb lists only in-frame clones, some missing. The table lists a few hundred thousand clones, around 91% of them singletons. Sample: PBMCs. The chain uses TRBV30 and TRBJ1-2, with 8 bases that match TRBD1. The source of this sequence is a woman between 18 and 29 years old in good health and CMV-seronegative. DNA of the CDR3: TGTGCCCGACAGGGGAATTTATATGGCTACACCTTC. It is translated as CARQGNLYGYTF. Drawing the rest from reference TRBV30 and TRBJ1-2, the complete variable domain is SQTIHQWPATLVQPVGSPLSLECTVEGTSNPNLYWYRQAAGRGLQLLFYSVGIGQISSEVPQNLSASRPQDRQFILSSKKLLLSDSGFYLCARQGNLYGYTFGSGTRLTVV.